A selection of T cell receptor beta chains follows, all from one sample in a study of blood T cell repertoires in COVID-19. Some clones are missing from TCRdb's copy, which holds only in-frame ones; the method was immunoSEQ multiplex PCR. The data contain fewer than 300,000 clones, more than 75% of them singletons. The sample comprised peripheral blood. The source of these receptors is a woman in her thirties or forties who had recovered from COVID-19. Both conserved end residues are part of each CDR3. A D gene is named only where the DNA matches it firmly. Rows give clone size only sometimes, using once, few, many, or a class for an expanded clone.

abundance,j_gene,v_gene,d_gene,CDR3nt,CDR3aa
-,TRBJ2-2,TRBV7-3,TRBD2,TGTGCCAGCAGCTTTGCGGGAGGCGGCACCGGGGAGCTGTTTTTT,CASSFAGGGTGELFF
-,TRBJ1-1,TRBV6-6,-,TGTGCCAGCAGTACCGGGACCGGAGGGAGCACTGAAGCTTTCTTT,CASSTGTGGSTEAFF
-,TRBJ2-1,TRBV7-2,-,TGTGCCAGCAGCTCAACAGCGGGTACGGTCTACAATGAGCAGTTCTTC,CASSSTAGTVYNEQFF
-,TRBJ1-1,TRBV5-5,-,TGTGCCAGCAGCCCAGGACAGAAGAACACTGAAGCTTTCTTT,CASSPGQKNTEAFF
once,TRBJ1-1,TRBV5-1,-,TGCGCCAGCAGCTTGGGGGGACTTACTGAAGCTTTCTTT,CASSLGGLTEAFF
-,TRBJ1-6,TRBV27,TRBD1,TGTGCCAGCAGTTATGGGACAGGGAAAGGCTCACCCCTCCACTTT,CASSYGTGKGSPLHF
-,TRBJ1-1,TRBV25-1,TRBD1,TGTGCCAGCAGTGGAGTGGACAGGGGGCTCGCTGAAGCTTTCTTT,CASSGVDRGLAEAFF
-,TRBJ2-2,TRBV18,-,TGTGCCAGCTCACCAAATTCTGGGGAGCTGTTTTTT,CASSPNSGELFF
-,TRBJ2-5,TRBV5-1,-,TGCGCCAGCAGCTTAGGAGGTCGGGGGGAGACCCAGTACTTC,CASSLGGRGETQYF
few,TRBJ1-2,TRBV6-2/TRBV6-3,-,TGTGCCAGCAGTTACCCAAAAGACAGAGCTAACTATGGCTACACCTTC,CASSYPKDRANYGYTF
-,TRBJ2-3,TRBV4-3,TRBD2,TGCGCCAGCAGCCAAGGGCGAGCGGGAGGGCCTGGGGATACGCAGTATTTT,CASSQGRAGGPGDTQYF
few,TRBJ1-5,TRBV7-2,TRBD1,TGTGCCAGCAGCTTAGACTCCAGGGGGCGGGGTCAGCCCCAGCATTTT,CASSLDSRGRGQPQHF
-,TRBJ2-7,TRBV6-5,TRBD1,TGTGCCAGCAGCCTTGGGACAGGGTCATCCTACGAGCAGTACTTC,CASSLGTGSSYEQYF
few,TRBJ1-6,TRBV19,-,TGTGCCAGTAGTGGGGGACAACCCAATTCACCCCTCCACTTT,CASSGGQPNSPLHF
-,TRBJ1-1,TRBV11-3,TRBD1,TGTGCCAGCAGCCGGACAGGGATGAACACTGAAGCTTTCTTT,CASSRTGMNTEAFF
-,TRBJ1-2,TRBV9,-,TGTGCCAGCAGCGTAGCGCCCCCTCCACAGGGCGGGGGCTATGGCTACACCTTC,CASSVAPPPQGGGYGYTF
-,TRBJ2-3,TRBV19,TRBD2,TGTGCCAGTAGTATGGTCGGGGGGAGACCAGATACGCAGTATTTT,CASSMVGGRPDTQYF
-,TRBJ2-1,TRBV19,TRBD2,TGTGCCAGTAGTCCCTCGGGACTAGCGGCCCACAATGAGCAGTTCTTC,CASSPSGLAAHNEQFF
-,TRBJ1-1,TRBV7-9,TRBD1,TGTGCCAGCAGCTTAGCCCGACAGGGGGTTAAGAACACTGAAGCTTTCTTT,CASSLARQGVKNTEAFF
once,TRBJ1-1,TRBV20-1,-,TGCAGTGCTAGTGGCGGGAACACTGAAGCTTTCTTT,CSASGGNTEAFF
-,TRBJ1-5,TRBV7-2,-,TGTGCCAGCAGCTTAACCCGCGGGGGGCAGCATTTT,CASSLTRGGQHF
-,TRBJ2-2,TRBV24-1,TRBD2,TGTGCCACCAGTGACCCGGGACTAGCGGGAGAGGGCAACACCGGGGAGCTGTTTTTT,CATSDPGLAGEGNTGELFF
-,TRBJ2-2,TRBV19,TRBD1,TGTGCCAGTACCCGGTCGGGGACAGGGGGGACCGGGGAGCTGTTTTTT,CASTRSGTGGTGELFF
-,TRBJ1-3,TRBV7-6,TRBD1,TGTGCCAGCAGCCTTGACCCGACAGGGGCTGGAAACACCATATATTTT,CASSLDPTGAGNTIYF
-,TRBJ2-5,TRBV5-4,TRBD2,TGTGCCAGCAGCCCCCCTGGGGGGGGAGGGGTAGGAGAGACCCAGTACTTC,CASSPPGGGGVGETQYF
-,TRBJ2-3,TRBV7-2,TRBD2,TGTGCCAGCAGCTTAGCCGGGACTAGCGGGAGTATCAGCACAGATACGCAGTATTTT,CASSLAGTSGSISTDTQYF